The 11 T cell receptor beta chains below were found in one sample sequenced in a study of T-cell reconstitution after alpha-beta-depleted transplantation in children. Unique molecular identifiers were incorporated during preparation of the TCRbeta library. TCRdb fed the PCR reads into MiXCR, producing one record per CDR3 protein. Here the sample spans hundreds of thousands of distinct CDR3 sequences, 18% being singletons. The sequencing here drew on PBMCs from the stem cell graft donor, taken from the stem cell graft. The receptors shown here come from a human donor who donated a stem cell graft to a child with acute lymphoblastic leukemia.

This clonotype came up a few times. The rearrangement uses TRBV29-1 and TRBJ2-7, with 10 bases fitting TRBD1. Germline CDR1 reads SQVTM; CDR2 reads ANQGSEA. The CDR3 contains 14 residues. The junction had 6 bases not matched to a gene; V was cut back by 4 bases and J by 3 bases. The chain's CDR3 is CSVAPGTGDYEQYF. The CDR3 DNA sequence: TGCAGCGTTGCACCTGGGACAGGGGACTACGAGCAGTACTTC.

The rearrangement uses TRBV14 and TRBJ2-1, with 12 bases fitting TRBD2. V lost 5 bases, J lost 3 bases, and 8 bases stayed unmatched. CDR3 length: 17 amino acids. Germline lookup yields CDR1 SGHDN and CDR2 FVKESK. The CDR3 nucleotides are TGTGCCAGCAGCGAGCTAGCGGGAGGGATATACTACAATGAGCAGTTCTTC. Its translation: CASSELAGGIYYNEQFF.

In its sample, this clonotype was seen a few times. The V call is TRBV12-3 or TRBV12-4, the J call TRBJ2-7, with 10 bases that match TRBD1. V lost 3 bases, J lost 3 bases, and 5 bases stayed unmatched. This CDR3 has 15 residues. The CDR3 DNA reads TGTGCCAGCAGTTTCGGACAGGGGGTTGGCTACGAGCAGTACTTC. The encoded protein is CASSFGQGVGYEQYF.

V gene TRBV12-3 or TRBV12-4 combines with J gene TRBJ1-1; D not certain. The length of the CDR3 is 12 residues. Trimming cost V 3 bases and J 8 bases, with 10 bases left between them. The CDR3 region is CASSFGQLEAFF. CDR3 in DNA: TGTGCCAGCAGTTTCGGGCAGCTCGAAGCTTTCTTT.

The J gene is TRBJ1-2, the V gene TRBV7-9, with a possible D match to TRBD1 (5 bases). The ends were cut back, 2 bases at V and 2 bases at J, with 12 bases in the middle. Germline values: CDR1 SEHNR, CDR2 FQNEAQ (reference sequence). The CDR3 has 15 amino acids. The CDR3 DNA follows: TGTGCCAGCAGCTTATTCAGACAGCCGAACTATGGCTACACCTTC. Its protein is CASSLFRQPNYGYTF.

This rearrangement joins TRBV6-2 or TRBV6-3 to TRBJ2-2, with 7 bases that match TRBD1. The CDR3 totals 17 residues. Losses at the gene ends were 2 bases for V and 5 bases for J; bases not matched to a gene: 11. Germline V CDR1 and CDR2: MNHEY, SVGEGT. The DNA for the CDR3 is TGTGCCAGCAGTTACGCTGCTAGGGGGCGAAGGACCGGGGAGCTGTTTTTT. This gives the protein CASSYAARGRRTGELFF.

In this sample, this clonotype turned up a few times. The J gene is TRBJ1-6, the V gene TRBV5-1; D remains unclear. The V gene's germline CDR1 is SGHRS and CDR2 YFSETQ. V was cut by 0 bases and J by 2 bases, with 6 bases left in between. This CDR3 has 15 residues. In DNA form, the CDR3 reads TGCGCCAGCAGCTTGGTTGCCGCCTATAATTCACCCCTCCACTTT. Encoded protein: CASSLVAAYNSPLHF. The entire variable domain, with the rest obtained from reference TRBV5-1 and TRBJ1-6, is as follows: KAGVTQTPRYLIKTRGQQVTLSCSPISGHRSVSWYQQTPGQGLQFLFEYFSETQRNKGNFPGRFSGRQFSNSRSEMNVSTLELGDSALYLCASSLVAAYNSPLHFGNGTRLTVT.

V is TRBV29-1 and J is TRBJ2-5; TRBD2 might be the D (7 bases). Trimming took 5 bases from V and 2 from J, leaving 18 bases between them. This CDR3 contains 15 residues. Per the germline V gene, CDR1 is SQVTM and CDR2 is ANQGSEA. The CDR3 region is CSVKGGGGLQETQYF. In DNA, the CDR3 is TGCAGCGTTAAAGGGGGGGGAGGACTACAAGAGACCCAGTACTTC.

This clonotype has a count of ten or more. The rearrangement joins TRBV25-1 to TRBJ2-1; D gene ambiguous. Deletions cut 6 bases from V and 3 bases from J, with 3 bases between. CDR3 length: 11 amino acids. Germline values: CDR1 MGHDK, CDR2 SYGVNS. The CDR3 nucleotides are TGTGCCAGCAGGTTCTACAATGAGCAGTTCTTC. It encodes CASRFYNEQFF. The full variable domain, in which reference TRBV25-1 and TRBJ2-1 provide the parts outside the CDR3, is EADIYQTPRYLVIGTGKKITLECSQTMGHDKMYWYQQDPGMELHLIHYSYGVNSTEKGDLSSESTVSRIRTEHFPLTLESARPSHTSQYLCASRFYNEQFFGPGTRLTVL.

The chain couples TRBV5-1 to TRBJ2-3; the D is unclear. The CDR3 extends over 17 amino acids. Trimming left V 0 bases short and J 4 bases short, with 18 bases between. CDR1 SGHRS and CDR2 YFSETQ come from the germline V gene. The CDR3 region has the DNA TGCGCCAGCAGCTTGGGGAAAGCAGTGGGTTTTGCAGATACGCAGTATTTT. This sequence encodes CASSLGKAVGFADTQYF.

The V and J genes are TRBV21-1 and TRBJ2-5; the table's D call, TRBD1, has no DNA check behind it. TRBV21-1 represents a pseudogene. The CDR3 totals 16 residues. The CDR3 DNA reads as TGTGCCAGCAGCAACTTGGACAGGGAAGGTCAAGAGACCCAGTACTTC. Translating gives CASSNLDREGQETQYF.